These 7 T cell receptor beta chains came from one sample sequenced in a study of CD8+CD57+ T cells in acquired aplastic anemia. Flow cytometry had shown expanded CD8+CD57+ cells in the patients chosen for sequencing. The template used for profiling TCR beta VDJ and CDR3 was genomic DNA. Using its own MiXCR run on the reads, TCRdb lists one record per CDR3 protein. The sample consists of fewer than 250,000 distinct CDR3 sequences, 45% to 50% of them appearing once. Sequenced: sorted CD4+, CD8+, or CD8+CD57+ T cells (not recorded which) from PBMCs. Every receptor here comes from a human donor with aplastic anemia.

Concerning this clonotype itself: A clone one base away is much larger, so this may be a read error. This rearrangement joins TRBV5-1 to TRBJ1-1; D may be TRBD1 (5 bases). Germline assignment: CDR1 SGHRS and CDR2 YFSETQ. The length of the CDR3 is 14 residues. The CDR3 is CASGLDPGRGEAFF. In nucleotides, the CDR3 is TGCGCCAGCGGCTTGGATCCAGGGCGGGGGGAAGCTTTCTTT.

This clonotype has a single count. The V call is TRBV19, the J call TRBJ1-5; no clear D. The germline V gene has CDR1 LNHDA and CDR2 SQIVND (reference sequence). The V end lost 7 bases, the J end lost 3 bases, and 16 bases lay between the germline ends. The CDR3 is 15 amino acids. CDR3 protein: CASTTLSVANQPQHF. The DNA of the CDR3 is TGTGCCAGTACTACGTTGTCGGTGGCCAATCAGCCCCAGCATTTT.

As regards this clonotype: A read error may be the cause here, since a much bigger clone is one base away. The chain carries TRBV7-2 and TRBJ1-1; D gene uncertain. The CDR3 runs to 15 residues. CDR1 and CDR2 from the germline V gene are SGHTA and FQGNSA. Written as DNA, the CDR3 is TGCGCCGGCAGCCCCCACCTTAACATGAACACTGAAGCTTTCTTT. Translating it yields CAGSPHLNMNTEAFF.

The genes are TRBV20-1 and TRBJ1-2; perhaps TRBD1 as D (6 bases). CDR1 and CDR2 (germline): DFQATT, SNEGSKA (reference sequence). Trimming took off 7 bases at V and 3 bases at J, with 12 bases between the two ends. This CDR3 spans 12 amino acids. CDR3: CSVTDSDYGYTF. DNA of the CDR3: TGCAGTGTTACGGACAGCGACTATGGCTACACCTTC.

This chain connects TRBV10-3 to TRBJ1-1; D ambiguous. V lost 4 bases to trimming and J lost 1 base, with 4 bases between them. The V gene's germline CDR1 is ENHRY and CDR2 SYGVKD. This CDR3 has 12 residues. This chain's CDR3 is CAISGENTEAFF. The CDR3 region has the DNA TGTGCCATCAGTGGAGAGAACACTGAAGCTTTCTTT.

This clonotype was detected only a few times. This chain links TRBV4-2 with TRBJ1-2, with D uncertain. The germline V gene encodes CDR1 LGHNA and CDR2 YNFKEQ. This CDR3 has 16 residues. The ends were cut back, 4 bases at V and 0 bases at J, with 15 bases in the middle. CDR3 loop: CASSPEVGSANYGYTF. The CDR3 DNA sequence: TGTGCCAGCAGCCCGGAGGTAGGGTCTGCTAACTATGGCTACACCTTC.

The table lists this clonotype with a few counts. A much more abundant neighbour one base away suggests this may be a read error. The rearrangement uses TRBV20-1 and TRBJ2-3, with D tentatively TRBD1 (6 bases). The CDR3 has 14 amino acids. Per the germline V gene, CDR1 is DFQATT and CDR2 is SNEGSKA (reference sequence). CDR3 residues: CSALGREETGTQYF. For the CDR3, the DNA is TGCAGTGCTCTGGGTAGAGAGGAGACAGGTACGCAGTATTTT.